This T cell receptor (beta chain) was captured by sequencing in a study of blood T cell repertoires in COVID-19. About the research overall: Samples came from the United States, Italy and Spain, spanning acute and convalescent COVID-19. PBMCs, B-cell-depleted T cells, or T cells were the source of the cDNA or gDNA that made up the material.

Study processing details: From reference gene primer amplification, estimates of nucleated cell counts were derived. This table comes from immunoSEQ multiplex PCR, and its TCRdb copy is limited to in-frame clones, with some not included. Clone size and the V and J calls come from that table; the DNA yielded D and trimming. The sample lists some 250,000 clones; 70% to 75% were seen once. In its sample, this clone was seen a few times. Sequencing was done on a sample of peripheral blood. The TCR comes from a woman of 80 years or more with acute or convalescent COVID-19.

The CDR3 DNA is TGTGCCAGCAGTGCTGAGAATGAGCAGTTCTTC. It translates to CASSAENEQFF. The J gene is TRBJ2-1, the V gene TRBV2; D remains ambiguous. The V gene lost 4 bases and the J gene lost 7 bases, with 5 bases spanning the gap. The CDR3 extends over 11 amino acids. Germline lookup yields CDR1 SNHLY and CDR2 FYNNEI.